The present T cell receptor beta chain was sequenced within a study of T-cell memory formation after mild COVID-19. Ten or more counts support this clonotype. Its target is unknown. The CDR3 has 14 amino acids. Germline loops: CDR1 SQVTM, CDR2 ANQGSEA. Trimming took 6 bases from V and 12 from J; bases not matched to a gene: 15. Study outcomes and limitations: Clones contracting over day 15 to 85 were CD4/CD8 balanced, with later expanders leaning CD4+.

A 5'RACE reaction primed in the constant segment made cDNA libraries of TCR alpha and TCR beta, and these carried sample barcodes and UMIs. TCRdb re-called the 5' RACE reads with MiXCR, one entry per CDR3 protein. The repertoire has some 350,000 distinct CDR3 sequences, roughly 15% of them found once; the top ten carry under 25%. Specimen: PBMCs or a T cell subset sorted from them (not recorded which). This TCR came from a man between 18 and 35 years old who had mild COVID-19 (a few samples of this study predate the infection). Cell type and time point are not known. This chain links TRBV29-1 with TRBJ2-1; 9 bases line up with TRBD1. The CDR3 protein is CSVDRGRDLSVQFF. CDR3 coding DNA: TGCAGCGTGGACAGGGGTCGGGATTTGTCCGTGCAGTTCTTC.